Shown below are 30 T cell receptor beta chains from a single sample sequenced in a study of control samples from healthy donors and cancer patients. Profiling relied on immunoSEQ multiplex PCR, and the TCRdb table lists in-frame clones only, not all of them. The table shows about 150,000 clones, with just over 85% occurring only once. The source material was blood. The source of these receptors is a man aged 18 to 30 in good health.

The chain is built from TRBV6-2 or TRBV6-3 and TRBJ1-1; D gene uncertain. Germline values: CDR1 MNHEY, CDR2 SVGEGT. There are 15 residues in the CDR3. With 2 bases removed from V and 1 base from J, the gap between germline ends came to 11 bases. The CDR3 DNA reads as TGTGCCAGCAGTTACGGTGCAGCAACGAACACTGAAGCTTTCTTT. Protein: CASSYGAATNTEAFF.

The chain couples TRBV6-5 to TRBJ1-2; D is possibly TRBD1 (6 bases). The V gene lost 7 bases and the J gene lost 4 bases, with 19 bases spanning the gap. The CDR3 is 15 amino acids. Germline V lookup: CDR1 MNHEY, CDR2 SVGAGI. This CDR3 is CASTRGAGAFYGYTF. CDR3 in DNA: TGTGCCAGCACCAGGGGAGCAGGAGCTTTCTATGGCTACACCTTC.

The gene calls are TRBV5-6 and TRBJ1-1, with a tentative D call TRBD1 (5 bases). This CDR3 spans 16 amino acids. Germline V gene sequence: CDR1 SGHDT, CDR2 YYEEEE. Deletions cut 0 bases from V and 1 base from J, with 13 bases between. The CDR3 DNA reads as TGTGCCAGCAGCTTGGGGCAGGGAGTATGGAACACTGAAGCTTTCTTT. This translates into CASSLGQGVWNTEAFF.

The chain couples TRBV11-2 to TRBJ2-7; the D is unclear. The germline V gene encodes CDR1 SGHAT and CDR2 FQNNGV. CDR3 length: 11 amino acids. V was pared by 1 base and J by 6 bases, with 4 bases between. CDR3 in amino acids: CASSLAGEQYF. The CDR3 bases are TGTGCCAGCAGCTTAGCTGGCGAGCAGTACTTC. Full variable domain (remainder filled in from reference TRBV11-2 and TRBJ2-7): EAGVAQSPRYKIIEKRQSVAFWCNPISGHATLYWYQQILGQGPKLLIQFQNNGVVDDSQLPKDRFSAERLKGVDSTLKIQPAKLEDSAVYLCASSLAGEQYFGPGTRLTVT.

The genes are TRBV10-3 and TRBJ1-6, with D possibly TRBD1 on 5 matching bases. The V gene's germline CDR1 is ENHRY and CDR2 SYGVKD. V was clipped by 1 base and J by 9 bases, with 13 bases between them. The CDR3 is made up of 15 amino acids. The CDR3 protein is CAISEWGVVGSPLHF. CDR3 sequence (DNA): TGTGCCATCAGTGAGTGGGGGGTAGTGGGTTCACCCCTCCACTTT.

CDR3 loop: CASSGTSGGTDTQYF. The CDR3 nucleotides are TGTGCCAGCAGTGGGACTAGCGGGGGCACAGATACGCAGTATTTT. The chain links TRBV6-4 to TRBJ2-3; 12 bases agree with TRBD2. CDR3 length: 15 residues. V gave up 4 bases and J gave up 1 base; unmatched junction bases: 0. In germline, CDR1 is MRHNA, CDR2 SNTAGT.

This clone appeared a few times. The CDR3 loop is CASSGADSDEQFF. DNA of the CDR3: TGTGCCAGCAGCGGCGCAGACAGTGATGAGCAGTTCTTC. This rearrangement joins TRBV9 to TRBJ2-1; perhaps TRBD1 as D (5 bases). Germline V lookup: CDR1 SGDLS, CDR2 YYNGEE. Trimming left V 3 bases short and J 8 bases short, with 12 bases between. The CDR3 is 13 amino acids. Using reference TRBV9 and TRBJ2-1 for the parts outside the CDR3, the full variable domain is DSGVTQTPKHLITATGQRVTLRCSPRSGDLSVYWYQQSLDQGLQFLIQYYNGEERAKGNILERFSAQQFPDLHSELNLSSLELGDSALYFCASSGADSDEQFFGPGTRLTVL.

The table lists this clone with a few counts. The chain combines TRBV28 with TRBJ1-4, with 10 bases that match TRBD1. V lost 4 bases to trimming and J lost 5 bases; unmatched junction nucleotides: 10. The CDR3 is made up of 17 amino acids. Germline CDR1 reads MDHEN; CDR2 reads SYDVKM. CDR3 DNA: TGTGCCAGCAGTTGGGCGGGGACAGGGGCCCGCAATGAAAAACTGTTTTTT. Protein sequence: CASSWAGTGARNEKLFF.

V is TRBV11-3 and J is TRBJ2-3, with D possibly called TRBD1 or TRBD2 (5 bases each). The CDR3 is 13 amino acids. The V and J ends lost 5 bases and 5 bases respectively, with 11 bases between them. Germline values: CDR1 SGHNT, CDR2 YENEEA. CDR3 sequence (DNA): TGTGCCAGCAGCCTTGGGGACGGAGATACGCAGTATTTT. It translates to CASSLGDGDTQYF.

The J gene is TRBJ1-4, the V gene TRBV3-1 (or the pseudogene TRBV3-2), with D uncertain. Trimming shortened V by 0 bases and J by 8 bases, and 7 bases separated the two germline ends. The V gene's germline CDR1 is LGHDT and CDR2 YNNKEL (reference sequence). This CDR3 contains 13 residues. The CDR3 nucleotides read TGTGCCAGCAGCCAAGAGATTGAGGAAAAACTGTTTTTT. Its protein is CASSQEIEEKLFF.

This chain uses TRBV7-2 with TRBJ1-5, with D perhaps matching TRBD1 (6 bases). V lost 4 bases, J lost 7 bases, and 11 bases lay in between. Germline loops: CDR1 SGHTA, CDR2 FQGNSA. The CDR3 is 13 amino acids. Here the CDR3 reads CASSSTGRQPQHF. The CDR3 DNA sequence: TGTGCCAGCAGCTCCACAGGGCGCCAGCCCCAGCATTTT.

The chain is built from TRBV11-2 and TRBJ2-1; D may be TRBD1 (6 bases). Trimming cost V 5 bases and J 0 bases, with 11 bases left between them. The germline V gene encodes CDR1 SGHAT and CDR2 FQNNGV. The CDR3 runs to 15 residues. The CDR3 reads CASSPQGSSYNEQFF. CDR3 bases: TGTGCCAGCAGCCCCCAGGGGAGCTCCTACAATGAGCAGTTCTTC.

This chain uses TRBV10-3 with TRBJ1-1; 7 nucleotides agree with TRBD1. Germline trimming cut 6 bases from V and 6 bases from J; bases unmatched to any gene: 7. The CDR3 totals 13 residues. Germline V lookup: CDR1 ENHRY, CDR2 SYGVKD. The CDR3 here is CAIRGQLGAEAFF. As DNA, the CDR3 is TGTGCCATCAGGGGACAGTTGGGCGCTGAAGCTTTCTTT.

This chain links TRBV19 with TRBJ2-2; TRBD2 might be the D (5 bases). The ends were cut back, 2 bases at V and 5 bases at J, with 9 bases in the middle. In germline, CDR1 is LNHDA, CDR2 SQIVND (reference sequence). This CDR3 is 14 amino acids long. The CDR3 coding sequence is TGTGCCAGTAGTATAAGAGGAGGAACCGGGGAGCTGTTTTTT. It specifies CASSIRGGTGELFF.

This clone was seen a handful of times. The rearrangement uses TRBV27 and TRBJ2-2, with unresolved D. V lost 3 bases to trimming and J lost 5 bases, with 4 bases between them. This CDR3 is built from 12 residues. Germline CDR1 is MNHEY and CDR2 is SMNVEV (reference sequence). CDR3 protein: CASSLGTGELFF. The CDR3 DNA is TGTGCCAGCAGTTTGGGGACCGGGGAGCTGTTTTTT.

The rearrangement links TRBV7-9 to TRBJ1-4; tentatively, D is TRBD1 (6 bases). This CDR3 contains 14 residues. The germline V gene has CDR1 SEHNR and CDR2 FQNEAQ (reference sequence). Trimming left V 2 bases short and J 5 bases short, with 9 bases between. CDR3 loop: CASSLPRGNEKLFF. The DNA of the CDR3 is TGTGCCAGCAGCTTACCGAGGGGGAATGAAAAACTGTTTTTT. Looking up the rest from reference TRBV7-9 and TRBJ1-4 gives the full variable domain: DTGVSQNPRHKITKRGQNVTFRCDPISEHNRLYWYRQTLGQGPEFLTYFQNEAQLEKSRLLSDRFSAERPKGSFSTLEIQRTEQGDSAMYLCASSLPRGNEKLFFGSGTQLSVL.

The chain joins TRBV19 to TRBJ2-1; 10 positions agree with TRBD1. The CDR3 is 16 amino acids. The germline CDR1 and CDR2 sequences are LNHDA and SQIVND (reference sequence). After removal of 8 bases from V and 3 bases from J, the junction contained 10 bases not matched to a gene. In nucleotides, the CDR3 is TGTGCCAGTCTCCCCACCGGGACAGGGGTCTACAATGAGCAGTTCTTC. Amino acids: CASLPTGTGVYNEQFF.

The chain is built from TRBV19 and TRBJ2-7, with 9 bases matching TRBD1. Germline loops: CDR1 LNHDA, CDR2 SQIVND (reference sequence). V gave up 4 bases and J gave up 7 bases; unmatched junction bases: 5. This CDR3 has 13 residues. CDR3 region: CASSNGTGREQYF. As DNA, the CDR3 is TGTGCCAGTAGTAACGGGACAGGGAGGGAGCAGTACTTC. Drawing the rest from reference TRBV19 and TRBJ2-7, the complete variable domain is DGGITQSPKYLFRKEGQNVTLSCEQNLNHDAMYWYRQDPGQGLRLIYYSQIVNDFQKGDIAEGYSVSREKKESFPLTVTSAQKNPTAFYLCASSNGTGREQYFGPGTRLTVT.

The chain couples TRBV9 to TRBJ2-3; TRBD2 aligns across 9 bases. With 3 bases clipped from V and 0 bases from J, the junction kept 2 bases outside the gene matches. Germline CDR1 is SGDLS and CDR2 is YYNGEE. The length of the CDR3 is 15 residues. The CDR3 region is CASSEGLASTDTQYF. The CDR3 DNA is TGTGCCAGCAGCGAGGGACTAGCCAGCACAGATACGCAGTATTTT.

The V call is TRBV15, the J call TRBJ1-4; D unresolved. Germline CDR1 is LNHNV and CDR2 is YYDKDF (reference sequence). Trimming took 1 base from V and 1 from J, leaving 1 base between them. The CDR3 loop spans 13 amino acids. CDR3 coding DNA: TGTGCCACCAGCAGAGTAACTAATGAAAAACTGTTTTTT. Translating it yields CATSRVTNEKLFF.

V is TRBV2 and J is TRBJ2-5; 11 positions match TRBD2. The J segment lost 2 bases and the V segment lost 2 bases, leaving 7 bases of the junction unmatched. Germline V gene data show CDR1 as SNHLY and CDR2 as FYNNEI. This CDR3 has 17 amino acids. The CDR3 region has the DNA TGTGCCAGCAGTGAAATTGCGGCTAGCGGGGGGCAAGAGACCCAGTACTTC. Translated, it gives CASSEIAASGGQETQYF. Full variable domain (outside the CDR3, taken from reference TRBV2 and TRBJ2-5): EPEVTQTPSHQVTQMGQEVILRCVPISNHLYFYWYRQILGQKVEFLVSFYNNEISEKSEIFDDQFSVERPDGSNFTLKIRSTKLEDSAMYFCASSEIAASGGQETQYFGPGTRLLVL.

The V and J genes are TRBV19 and TRBJ2-1; 8 nucleotides align to TRBD1. CDR1 LNHDA and CDR2 SQIVND come from the germline V gene (reference sequence). V was clipped by 9 bases and J by 4 bases; unmatched bases: 2. This CDR3 has 12 amino acids. CDR3 residues: CASGQGYNEQFF. The CDR3 coding sequence is TGTGCCAGCGGACAGGGTTACAATGAGCAGTTCTTC.

The count of this clone is one. The rearrangement joins TRBV6-2 or TRBV6-3 to TRBJ2-7; D is unclear. The length of the CDR3 is 13 residues. V lost 2 bases to trimming and J lost 1 base, with 6 bases between them. Per the germline V gene, CDR1 is MNHEY and CDR2 is SVGEGT. This CDR3 reads CASSYGGSYEQYF. CDR3 DNA sequence: TGTGCCAGCAGTTACGGCGGTTCCTACGAGCAGTACTTC.

In its sample, this clone was seen once. The rearrangement joins TRBV7-9 to TRBJ1-4; D possibly corresponds to TRBD1 (6 bases). V lost 5 bases and J lost 5, with 12 bases in between. Germline values: CDR1 SEHNR, CDR2 FQNEAQ (reference sequence). The CDR3 consists of 14 residues. The CDR3 sequence is CASSPRDTNEKLFF. CDR3 in DNA: TGTGCCAGCAGCCCCCGGGACACAAATGAAAAACTGTTTTTT.

The CDR3 spells CASSSDYSAEAFF. The CDR3 DNA reads TGTGCCAGCAGCTCCGACTATAGCGCTGAAGCTTTCTTT. This chain joins TRBV13 and TRBJ1-1; D gene ambiguous. The V gene lost 4 bases and the J gene lost 6 bases, with 12 bases spanning the gap. Germline CDR1 reads PRHDT; CDR2 reads FYEKMQ (reference sequence). The CDR3 is made up of 13 amino acids.

CDR3 sequence (DNA): TGCAGCGTTGCGATTGTAGCGGCAGATACGCAGTATTTT. Translated, it gives CSVAIVAADTQYF. V gene TRBV29-1 combines with J gene TRBJ2-3, with D possibly being TRBD2 (6 bases). The CDR3 length is 13 residues. Germline CDR1 is SQVTM and CDR2 is ANQGSEA. With 4 bases removed from V and 4 bases from J, the gap between germline ends came to 12 bases.

The chain is built from TRBV2 and TRBJ2-2, with 10 positions matching TRBD2. CDR3 length: 18 residues. Trimming took 5 bases from V and 2 from J; bases not matched to a gene: 11. The germline V gene has CDR1 SNHLY and CDR2 FYNNEI. The CDR3: CASSRAGTSAVNTGELFF. Here the CDR3 DNA reads TGTGCCAGCAGTCGGGCCGGGACTAGCGCCGTTAACACCGGGGAGCTGTTTTTT.

With regard to this clone: The junction shows a germline mismatch at one end, possibly a read error. The chain couples TRBV11-1 to TRBJ2-5; TRBD1 might be the D (5 bases). Germline values: CDR1 SGHAT, CDR2 FQDESV (reference sequence). The CDR3 is 16 amino acids. Here the CDR3 reads CASTPDYDSPREAQYF. The CDR3 region has the DNA TGTGCCAGCACCCCCGATTACGACAGTCCAAGAGAGGCCCAGTACTTC.

The chain couples TRBV7-2 to TRBJ2-6, with no clear D. This CDR3 has 16 amino acids. V shed 4 bases and J shed 0 bases, with 10 bases lying between them. Germline V lookup: CDR1 SGHTA, CDR2 FQGNSA. In DNA, the CDR3 is TGTGCCAGCAGCTCACTCTGGAGCTCTGGGGCCAACGTCCTGACTTTC. This sequence encodes CASSSLWSSGANVLTF.

V gene TRBV9 combines with J gene TRBJ1-1, with D possibly matching TRBD1 (6 bases). There are 14 residues in the CDR3. Trimming left V 4 bases short and J 4 bases short, with 14 bases between. The germline gives CDR1 SGDLS, CDR2 YYNGEE. The CDR3 nucleotides read TGTGCCAGCAGCACAGGGACGGGGGGCACTGAAGCTTTCTTT. Its translation is CASSTGTGGTEAFF.